This TCR beta chain originates from a study of CD8 T cells in Susac syndrome. General study points: It was in TEMRA cells and active patients that Susac CD8+ clonal expansion peaked.

The V gene's germline CDR1 is LNHNV and CDR2 YYDKDF (reference sequence). The V and J ends lost 0 bases and 0 bases respectively, with 6 bases between them. The CDR3 spans 15 residues. A note on this clonotype: As yet, its antigen is unknown.

The authors reverse transcribed roughly 0.5 to 1 ug RNA with random hexamers. TCR beta CDR3 was amplified by immunoSEQ multiplex PCR. This amplification extended across 54 Vbeta and 13 Jbeta segments. TCRdb independently ran MiXCR on the immunoSEQ multiplex PCR reads; one entry per CDR3 protein. The table has about 120,000 distinct CDR3 sequences, 90% to 95% seen once. The source is a human donor with Susac syndrome. Input material: CD8+ T cells from PBMCs. This chain uses TRBV15 with TRBJ1-5; D not certain. The CDR3: CATSRDRDSNQPQHF. The CDR3 bases are TGTGCCACCAGCAGAGACCGGGATAGCAATCAGCCCCAGCATTTT.